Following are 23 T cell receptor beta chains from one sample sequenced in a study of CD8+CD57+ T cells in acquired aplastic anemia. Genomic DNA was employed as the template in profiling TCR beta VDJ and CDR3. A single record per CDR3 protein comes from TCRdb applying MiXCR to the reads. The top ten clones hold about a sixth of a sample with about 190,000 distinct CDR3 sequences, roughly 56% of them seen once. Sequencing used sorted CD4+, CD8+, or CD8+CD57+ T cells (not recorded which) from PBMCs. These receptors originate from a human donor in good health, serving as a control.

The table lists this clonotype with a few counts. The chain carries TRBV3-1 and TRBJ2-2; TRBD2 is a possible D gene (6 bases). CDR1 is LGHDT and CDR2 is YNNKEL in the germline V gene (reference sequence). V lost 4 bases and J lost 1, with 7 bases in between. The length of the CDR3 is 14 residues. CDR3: CASSRGENTGELFF. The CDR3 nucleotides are TGTGCCAGCAGCCGCGGGGAGAACACCGGGGAGCTGTTTTTT.

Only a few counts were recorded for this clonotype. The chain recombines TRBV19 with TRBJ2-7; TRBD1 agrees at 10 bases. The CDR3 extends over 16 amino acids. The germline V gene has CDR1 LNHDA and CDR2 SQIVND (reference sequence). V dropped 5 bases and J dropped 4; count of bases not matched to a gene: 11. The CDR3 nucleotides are TGTGCCAGTAGTCTCCCCGGGACAGGGGCATTATACGAGCAGTACTTC. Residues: CASSLPGTGALYEQYF.

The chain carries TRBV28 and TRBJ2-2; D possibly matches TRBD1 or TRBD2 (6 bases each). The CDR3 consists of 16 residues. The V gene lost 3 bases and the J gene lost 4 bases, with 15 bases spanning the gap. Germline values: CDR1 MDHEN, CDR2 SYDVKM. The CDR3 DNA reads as TGTGCCAGCAGTTTGGGGGGCAGCCAGATCACCGGGGAGCTGTTTTTT. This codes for CASSLGGSQITGELFF.

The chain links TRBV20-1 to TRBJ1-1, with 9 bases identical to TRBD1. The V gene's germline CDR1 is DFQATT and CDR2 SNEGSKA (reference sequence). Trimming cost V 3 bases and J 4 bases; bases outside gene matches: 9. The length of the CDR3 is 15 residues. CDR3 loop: CSASPGQGSGTEAFF. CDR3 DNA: TGCAGTGCTAGCCCGGGACAGGGCAGCGGCACTGAAGCTTTCTTT.

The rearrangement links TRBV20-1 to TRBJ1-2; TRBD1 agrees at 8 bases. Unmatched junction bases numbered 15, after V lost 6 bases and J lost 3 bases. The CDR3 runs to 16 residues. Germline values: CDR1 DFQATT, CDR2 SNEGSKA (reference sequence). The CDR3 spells CSAGDGGTGVYYGYTF. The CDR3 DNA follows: TGCAGTGCGGGAGACGGGGGGACAGGAGTTTACTATGGCTACACCTTC.

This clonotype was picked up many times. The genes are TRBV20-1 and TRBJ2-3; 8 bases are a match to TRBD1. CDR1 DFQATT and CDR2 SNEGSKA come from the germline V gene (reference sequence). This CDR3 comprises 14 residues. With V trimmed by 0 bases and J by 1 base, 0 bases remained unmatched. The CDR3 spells CSAREQGGTDTQYF. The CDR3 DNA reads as TGCAGTGCTAGAGAACAGGGGGGCACAGATACGCAGTATTTT.

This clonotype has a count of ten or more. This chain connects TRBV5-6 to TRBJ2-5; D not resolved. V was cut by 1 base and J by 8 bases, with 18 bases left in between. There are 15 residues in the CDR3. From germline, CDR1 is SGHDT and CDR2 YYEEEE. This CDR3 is CASSLFSGPPRTQYF. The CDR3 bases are TGTGCCAGCAGCTTGTTTTCAGGCCCGCCAAGAACCCAGTACTTC.

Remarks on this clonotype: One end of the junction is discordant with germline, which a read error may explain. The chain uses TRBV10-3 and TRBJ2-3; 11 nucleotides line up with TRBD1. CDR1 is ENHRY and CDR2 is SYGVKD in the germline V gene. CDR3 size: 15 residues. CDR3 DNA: TGTGCCAGCAGTGACGGACAGGGGGCAAAGGATACGCAGTATTTT. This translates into CASSDGQGAKDTQYF.

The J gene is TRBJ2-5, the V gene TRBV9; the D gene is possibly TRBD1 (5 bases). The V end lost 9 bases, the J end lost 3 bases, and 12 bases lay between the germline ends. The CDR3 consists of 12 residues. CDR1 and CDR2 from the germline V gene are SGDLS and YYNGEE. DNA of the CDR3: TGTGCCATCAGTGAAGGGGAAGAGACCCAGTACTTC. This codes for CAISEGEETQYF.

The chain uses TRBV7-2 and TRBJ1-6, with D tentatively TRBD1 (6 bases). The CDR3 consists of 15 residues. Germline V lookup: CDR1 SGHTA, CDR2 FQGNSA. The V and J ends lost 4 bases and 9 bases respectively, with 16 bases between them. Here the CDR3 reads CASSSATGPGSPLHF. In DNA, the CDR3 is TGTGCCAGCAGCTCAGCGACAGGTCCGGGTTCACCCCTCCACTTT.

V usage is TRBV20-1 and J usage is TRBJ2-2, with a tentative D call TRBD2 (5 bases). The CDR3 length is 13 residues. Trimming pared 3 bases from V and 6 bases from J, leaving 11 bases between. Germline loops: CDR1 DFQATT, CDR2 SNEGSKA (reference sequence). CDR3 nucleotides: TGCAGTGCTAGGTTAGCGTTGGCCGGGGAGCTGTTTTTT. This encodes CSARLALAGELFF.

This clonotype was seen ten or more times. As DNA, the CDR3 is TGCAGTGCTGTCAGGGCGGGCCGGGGGACAGTCCATAGCAATCAGCCCCAGCATTTT. The encoded protein is CSAVRAGRGTVHSNQPQHF. The V and J genes are TRBV20-1 and TRBJ1-5, with TRBD1 identical over 7 bases. The germline CDR1 and CDR2 sequences are DFQATT and SNEGSKA (reference sequence). This CDR3 comprises 19 residues. The V gene end was trimmed by 5 bases and the J gene end by 0 bases; junction bases not matched to a gene: 19.

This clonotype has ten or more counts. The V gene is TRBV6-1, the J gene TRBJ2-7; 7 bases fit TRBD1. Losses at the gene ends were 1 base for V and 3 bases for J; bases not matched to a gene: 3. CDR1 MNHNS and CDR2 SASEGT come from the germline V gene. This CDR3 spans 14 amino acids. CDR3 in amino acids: CASSEGGGNYEQYF. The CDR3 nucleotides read TGTGCCAGCAGTGAAGGAGGGGGCAACTACGAGCAGTACTTC.

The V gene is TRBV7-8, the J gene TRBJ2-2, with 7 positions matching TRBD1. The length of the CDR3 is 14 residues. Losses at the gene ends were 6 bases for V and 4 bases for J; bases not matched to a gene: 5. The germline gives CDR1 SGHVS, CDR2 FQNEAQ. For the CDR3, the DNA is TGTGCCAGCAGAAAGGGACAGTCCACCGGGGAGCTGTTTTTT. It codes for CASRKGQSTGELFF.

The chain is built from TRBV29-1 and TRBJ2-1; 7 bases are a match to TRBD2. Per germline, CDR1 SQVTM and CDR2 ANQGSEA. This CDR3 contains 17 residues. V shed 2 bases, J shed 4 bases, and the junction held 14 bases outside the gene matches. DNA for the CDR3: TGCAGCGTTGAATGGACCAGGACTAGTGGTGTTTACAATGAGCAGTTCTTC. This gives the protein CSVEWTRTSGVYNEQFF.

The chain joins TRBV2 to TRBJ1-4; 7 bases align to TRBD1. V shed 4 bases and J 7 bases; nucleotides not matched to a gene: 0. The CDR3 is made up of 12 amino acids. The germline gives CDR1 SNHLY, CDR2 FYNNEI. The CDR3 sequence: CASSGQGEKLFF. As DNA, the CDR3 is TGTGCCAGCAGTGGACAGGGTGAAAAACTGTTTTTT.

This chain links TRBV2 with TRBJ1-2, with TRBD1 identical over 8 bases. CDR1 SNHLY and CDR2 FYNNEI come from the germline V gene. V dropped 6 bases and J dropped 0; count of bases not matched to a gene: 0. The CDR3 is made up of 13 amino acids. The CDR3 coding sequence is TGTGCCAGCAGGGACAGGGCTAACTATGGCTACACCTTC. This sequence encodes CASRDRANYGYTF.

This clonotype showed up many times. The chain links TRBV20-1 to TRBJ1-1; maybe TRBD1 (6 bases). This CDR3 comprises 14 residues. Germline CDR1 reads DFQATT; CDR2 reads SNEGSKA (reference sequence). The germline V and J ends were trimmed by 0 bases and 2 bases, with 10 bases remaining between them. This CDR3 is CSAREGAENTEAFF. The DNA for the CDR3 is TGCAGTGCTAGAGAGGGGGCCGAAAACACTGAAGCTTTCTTT.

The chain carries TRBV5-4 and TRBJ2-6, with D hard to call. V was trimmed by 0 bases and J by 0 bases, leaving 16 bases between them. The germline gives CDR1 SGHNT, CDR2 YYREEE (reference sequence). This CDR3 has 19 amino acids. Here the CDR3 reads CASSLANLRRPSGANVLTF. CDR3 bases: TGTGCCAGCAGCTTGGCTAACCTACGAAGACCCTCTGGGGCCAACGTCCTGACTTTC.

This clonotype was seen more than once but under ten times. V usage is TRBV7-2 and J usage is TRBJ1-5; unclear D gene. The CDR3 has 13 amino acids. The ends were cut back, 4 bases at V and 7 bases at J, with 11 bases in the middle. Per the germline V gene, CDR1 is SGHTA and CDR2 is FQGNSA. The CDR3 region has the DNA TGTGCCAGCAGCTCCCTCAATGGACAGCCCCAGCATTTT. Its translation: CASSSLNGQPQHF.

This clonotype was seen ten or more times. The CDR3 nucleotides are TGTGCCAGCAGCTCGCAACCTAGCATTAGAGAGCAGTTCTTC. It translates to CASSSQPSIREQFF. The chain carries TRBV7-2 and TRBJ2-1; D might be TRBD2 (5 bases). Trimming shortened V by 4 bases and J by 10 bases, and 17 bases separated the two germline ends. This CDR3 is 14 amino acids long. Germline CDR1 SGHTA, CDR2 FQGNSA.

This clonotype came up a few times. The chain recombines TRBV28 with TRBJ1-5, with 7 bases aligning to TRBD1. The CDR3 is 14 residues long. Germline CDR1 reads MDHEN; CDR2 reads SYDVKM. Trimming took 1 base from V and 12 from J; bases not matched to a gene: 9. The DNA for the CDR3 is TGTGCCAGCAGTTTATCTGGGGGACAGAGTCACCAGCATTTT. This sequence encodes CASSLSGGQSHQHF.

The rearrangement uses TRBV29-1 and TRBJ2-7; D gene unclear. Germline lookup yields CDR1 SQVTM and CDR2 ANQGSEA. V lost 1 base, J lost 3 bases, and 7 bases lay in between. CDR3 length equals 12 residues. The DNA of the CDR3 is TGCAGCGTTGAAGGCAGAAACTACGAGCAGTACTTC. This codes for CSVEGRNYEQYF.